Detailed here is one TCR beta chain. This clone was observed a few times. Its antigen is not yet known. One base away there is no much larger clone; base qualities are not given. In total, fewer than 750 healthy bone marrow donors made up the cohort. Cohort members were all nominally healthy when sampled, although unrecorded immune exposures were likely present. The donor was CMV seronegative and was included in the group of a few hundred seronegative cohort members. Each donor provided a peripheral blood sample, and peripheral blood mononuclear cells were used for TCR beta sequencing. The Qiagen DNeasy Blood Extraction Kit was used to extract genomic DNA from the blood cell samples. Library creation used the immunoSEQ multiplex PCR assay. A mixture of 60 forward primers for TCR Vbeta segments and 13 reverse primers for TCR Jbeta segments was used in the multiplex PCR. The CDR3 region of rearranged TCR beta genes was amplified from genomic DNA with a multiplex PCR assay. Amplified TCR beta libraries were sequenced as 87-base-pair reads on the Illumina HiSeq System. Per the original workflow: Across the 600 to 700 repertoires, a later analysis counted roughly 77 million unique TCR beta chains, 9.5 million to 13 million of which were shared by at least two donors. Raw reads were error-corrected and collapsed into unique sequences by a nearest-neighbor algorithm in which closely related sequences were merged to remove PCR and sequencing errors. V, D and J gene segments were assigned by aligning CDR3 sequences to IMGT reference sequences. For a sequence to be retained, at least a six-nucleotide match to both a V gene segment and a J gene segment was required. A rearrangement counted as productive if the CDR3 had no stop codons and remained in frame with V and J, and every other rearrangement counted as non-productive. Following IMGT convention, CDR3 was defined as the stretch from the second conserved V-encoded cysteine to the conserved J-encoded phenylalanine. In an earlier analysis of more than 550 of the donors, sequences lacking an unambiguous match to a single V gene segment were excluded. An earlier analysis of 550 to 650 of the donors classified V segments as functional when productive rearrangements were above 56.7% and as segregating when the standard deviation between donors was above 5%. A statistical classification framework was built for diagnosing cytomegalovirus status from the catalog of TCR beta chain sequences. In a later analysis, TCR nucleotide sequences were compared against IMGT/GENE-DB human TR gene sequences so that V and J genes could be assigned. Using the TCRdist pipeline, a later analysis assigned CDR3 sequences along with most-parsimonious VDJ recombination scenarios. In a later analysis, each TCR beta chain was defined by its CDR3 amino acid sequence together with its V-gene family, and reads without a unique V-gene family were excluded. In a later analysis, 450 to 600 highly shared, low-generation-probability nucleotide sequences were removed to address suspected cross-contamination and a sequencing artifact. For each public chain, a later analysis derived a clonal expansion index from normalized ranks of inferred template counts within each repertoire. Generation probabilities in a later analysis came from a VDJ recombination model fitted to out-of-frame rearrangements, and those results were checked against IGoR. A later analysis scored TCR-TCR, TCR-HLA and TCR-CMV co-occurrence with hypergeometric tests, applying a repertoire-size bias correction to TCR pairs. False discovery rates were estimated in a later analysis by permuting HLA or CMV assignments 20 times. In a later analysis, co-occurring TCRs were grouped with DBSCAN, and TCRdist sequence similarity was added when clustering was performed within HLA-allele-positive subsets. Co-occurrence clustering excluded repertoires with fewer than 30,000 or more than 120,000 public chains, plus five with anomalous nucleotide sharing. TCRdb obtained this table from immuneACCESS and retained in-frame rearrangements with V and J assigned. These tables miss some clones; where compared with another copy, unresolved V genes account for less than half of the shortfall, and the remainder is unexplained. Clonal size and the V and J genes are those of that table, whereas D and trimming came from the DNA. This sample holds over 150,000 clones; about four fifths were observed only once. The leading ten clones occupy 0.35% to 0.4% of the sample.

Counted from cysteine to phenylalanine, this CDR3 has 15 amino acids. Kept here is only the CDR3 DNA, which spans 45 bases and is read in frame from base 1. The germline V gene encodes CDR1 MNHNS and CDR2 SASEGT. For this chain, trimming is 5 bases at the V end and 5 bases at the J end, and the number of junction bases without a gene match is 8. The data belong to a study of cytomegalovirus exposure and HLA in healthy donors listed by TCRdb under 2017. For the wider study: An earlier analysis of 587 of the donors reported roughly 300 Gb of sequence data and 117 million unique TCR beta sequences from roughly 200 million T cells. Around 330 gigabases of sequencing data and approximately 92 million unique TCR sequences made up an early release that covered nearly 650 HLA-typed donors. Of the 300 to 500 genotyped donors, 70% to 90% were placed in the genetic ancestry cluster associated with self-reported Caucasian donors. The study aimed to test whether signatures of past pathogen exposure could be identified by cataloging public T cell receptors. The T cell repertoires of 700 or so subjects were profiled by immunosequencing and related to cytomegalovirus serostatus. A separate validation cohort of about 110 different subjects was used in addition to the 666-subject first cohort. The study combined high-throughput TCR immunosequencing, statistical association of individual TCRs with disease status, and machine learning to predict cytomegalovirus infection status. A later analysis re-examined previously published TCR beta repertoires from over 500 donors and added high-resolution HLA genotyping to investigate patterns of TCR occurrence. In the later analysis, no new phenotypic data were used to find candidate immune exposures; instead, reliance was placed on TCR beta sequences and their occurrence across donors. To decide whether each TCR beta V gene segment behaved as functional or pseudogenic, an earlier analysis of some 600 of the donors relied on high-throughput TCR beta sequencing. Alongside the repertoire data, information on donor age, sex, ethnicity and CMV serostatus was compiled. In a later genetic analysis, genome-wide SNP genotypes for about three fifths of the roughly 670 donors were used, and that subset was treated as a discovery cohort. All discovery cohort repertoires had been generated on a single sequencing platform. HLA typing covered class I and class II loci at four-digit resolution. Typing coverage varied by locus: roughly 629-630 donors for A, B, C, DRB1 and DQB1; 522 for DQA1; more than 600 for DPA1; 450 to 480 for DPB1. Roughly 5 DR-DQ haplotypes were handled as single units for association and clustering, since linkage in the cohort was strong. On average, 235,054 unique TCR beta nucleotide sequences were sequenced per donor among several hundred genotyped donors of the cohort, with roughly 19% of those sequences being non-productive. On the study overall, not on this receptor specifically: V-gene and J-gene trimming of TCR beta chains was associated with a missense DCLRE1C variant in a later genetic analysis, and the association was replicated in an independent cohort. The only immune exposure information available for the cohort was CMV serostatus. Strong co-occurrence of HLA alleles, especially DR and DQ, made assigning TCR associations to individual alleles difficult. Roughly uniform sequencing depth across donors was assumed in presence/absence analyses, although this assumption may not hold. Over 15 rarely observed V segments, including chromosome 9 orphons, were excluded from the earlier analysis of about 610 of the donors because counts were too low. A further reported finding was that TCR beta sequences accurately predicted the HLA-A and HLA-B alleles for most subjects in the first cohort. HLA typing was unavailable for some donors at each locus, so association tests used only the typed subset. The classifier was reported to diagnose cytomegalovirus status with high specificity and sensitivity in both the original cohort and the validation cohort. According to a later analysis, most CMV-associated TCR beta chains appeared to be HLA-restricted, and the HLA associations seemed to be driven largely by CMV exposure. The authors suggested that the approach could potentially be generalized to other disease states and immunological phenotypes. A later genetic analysis reported fewer N-insertions in productive TCRs among donors in an Asian-associated ancestry cluster than the roughly 720-donor mean. The study listed 170 or so TCR beta chains as associated with cytomegalovirus. According to a later analysis, parvovirus B19, influenza, CMV and Epstein-Barr virus appeared linked to several top co-occurrence clusters. Some IMGT-functional V segments, including TRBV6-2 and TRBV6-3, could not be told apart with the 87-base-pair reads, so those segments were excluded. Most TCR sequences were observed very rarely across donors, whereas some public TCRs were present in many individuals. Linkage disequilibrium might explain the correlated functional status among segregating V segments, but an unknown experimental factor could not be ruled out. According to a later analysis, TCR association rates differed among HLA loci, with DRB1 alleles showing the most associated TCRs and HLA-C alleles showing the fewest. In a later analysis, HLA-associated TCR beta chains showed more clonal expansion and lower generation probabilities than non-associated chains that were equally common. A later analysis associated 15,000 to 20,000 TCR beta sequences with specific HLA alleles at a false discovery rate of 0.05. A cluster of highly shared sequence variants was judged likely to be a technical artifact of the sequencing pipeline. Only TCR beta chains were sequenced in this cohort, and the absence of alpha or paired-chain data limited detectable features. In vitro tests confirmed that a few of the cytomegalovirus-associated TCR beta chains recognize cytomegalovirus antigens. An earlier analysis of approximately 590 of the donors showed that most TCR beta V segments appeared in productive rearrangements either about 87% or about 30% of the time, which broadly matched IMGT annotations.

Source material: PBMCs. This TCR was sampled from a boy between 2 and 10 years old in good health and CMV-seronegative. The chain uses TRBV6-1 and TRBJ1-3; TRBD1 lines up with 8 middle nucleotides. The nucleotide sequence reads as follows: TGTGCCAGCAGTTTAACAGGGGGAAGAAGAAACACCATATATTTT. This gives the protein CASSLTGGRRNTIYF.